The entry that follows covers one TCR beta chain sequence. Time point denoted: newly diagnosed GD, antithyroid drugs for less than 3 months. Construction of the TCR library relied on RNA isolated from PBMCs. The patients were drawn from one endocrinology department in Xi'an, China. Arm-PCR of CDR3 regions and iRepertoire HTBI primers were used to build TCR beta libraries. TCRdb reprocessed the multiplex PCR reads with MiXCR, giving one entry per CDR3 protein. The data show about 530,000 distinct CDR3 sequences, about 16% seen once. This record comes from a study of regulatory T cells in long-lasting Graves disease. The CDR3 is 13 residues long. Per germline, CDR1 DFQATT and CDR2 SNEGSKA (reference sequence). Trimming removed 2 bases from V and 7 bases from J, with 12 bases in between. These data were also reused for a study on T cells in Graves' hyperthyroidism and ophthalmopathy. That paper notes: In the analysis, a 13 V-J model separated ophthalmopathy from stable hyperthyroidism. Before onset, ophthalmopathy was predicted by the model a median approximately 6.6 months earlier.

The sequenced sample was peripheral blood mononuclear cells (PBMCs), obtained at new diagnosis, from a patient treated with antithyroid drugs. The V and J genes are TRBV20-1 and TRBJ2-1, with D tentatively TRBD1 (7 bases). This TCR was sampled from a woman aged 40 to 65 with Graves disease. CDR3 coding DNA: TGCAGTGCTAGACCCCCAGGGGGGAATGAGCAGTTCTTC. Its protein product is CSARPPGGNEQFF.